This record looks at one TCR beta chain sequence and its context. The antigen is not known. Sequenced by immunoSEQ multiplex PCR; TCRdb stores in-frame clones only, minus some. The sample includes roughly 40,000 clones, roughly 88% of them seen just once. J lost 6 bases, V lost 4 bases, and 8 bases had no gene match. In germline, CDR1 is SGHRS, CDR2 YFSETQ. The CDR3 sequence is 14 residues long. The data were taken from a study of OX40 agonist ivuxolimab in advanced cancers. Study findings and constraints: At 0.1 to 3.0 mg/kg, clonal expansion of CD4+ and CD8+ blood T cells had occurred by week 6. Among the nonresponders, some also had low normalized T-cell clonal expansion.

This TCR came from an adult with an advanced solid tumor such as melanoma, head and neck, liver or kidney cancer. The chain is built from TRBV5-1 and TRBJ1-2, with 8 nucleotides matching TRBD1. Sequencing was performed on CD4+ or CD8+ T cells sorted from blood, taken in a trial of the OX40 agonist ivuxolimab. CDR3 nucleotides: TGCGCCAGCAGCCGGGGCCAGGGGGCAGATGGCTACACCTTC. Protein: CASSRGQGADGYTF.